These 13 T cell receptor beta chains were all obtained from the same sample, sequenced in a study of T cells in tuberculosis. Here immunoSEQ multiplex PCR was the method, and the copy in TCRdb shows in-frame clones only, minus some. The table includes about 38,000 clones, approximately 93% detected once. Time point in this sample: new active TB diagnosis, blood taken before or within 7 days of starting treatment. The starting material was PBMCs, obtained at tuberculosis diagnosis. Source of these receptors: an adult with tuberculosis.

The V call is TRBV9, the J call TRBJ2-1; 10 bases line up with TRBD1. This CDR3 spans 17 amino acids. After removal of 4 bases from V and 5 bases from J, the junction contained 12 bases not matched to a gene. Per germline, CDR1 SGDLS and CDR2 YYNGEE. The CDR3 protein is CASSYPRDRGFNNEQFF. CDR3 nucleotide sequence: TGTGCCAGCAGCTACCCCAGGGACAGGGGTTTCAACAATGAGCAGTTCTTC.

This clone came up once. The chain recombines TRBV6-6 with TRBJ2-1; 8 bases are shared with TRBD2. V trimming: 0 bases; J trimming: 5 bases; junction bases outside the gene matches: 6. CDR1 and CDR2 (germline): MNHNY, SVGAGI (reference sequence). The CDR3 has 16 residues. The CDR3 is CASSYSAGGLNNEQFF. DNA of the CDR3: TGTGCCAGCAGTTACTCGGCGGGGGGCCTCAACAATGAGCAGTTCTTC.

V usage is TRBV21-1 and J usage is TRBJ1-6. TRBV21-1 is labeled a pseudogene. This CDR3 is 17 amino acids long. The CDR3 coding sequence is TGTGCCAGCAGCCCTTTTGGGGGGGAGCGGTATAATTCACCCCTCCACTTT. The encoded protein is CASSPFGGERYNSPLHF.

The V and J genes are TRBV5-1 and TRBJ2-7; 8 nucleotides line up with TRBD1. The CDR3 is 13 residues long. Per the germline V gene, CDR1 is SGHRS and CDR2 is YFSETQ. J was trimmed by 4 bases and V by 4 bases; bases with no gene match: 4. This chain's CDR3 is CASSTGTGYEQYF. Written as DNA, the CDR3 is TGCGCCAGCAGCACCGGGACAGGATACGAGCAGTACTTC.

V usage is TRBV28 and J usage is TRBJ2-6; D ambiguous. Trimming removed 2 bases at V and 0 bases at J, with 2 bases between. The CDR3 extends over 14 amino acids. Germline values: CDR1 MDHEN, CDR2 SYDVKM. In DNA form, the CDR3 reads TGTGCCAGCAGTTTACACTCTGGGGCCAACGTCCTGACTTTC. This gives the protein CASSLHSGANVLTF.

The chain recombines TRBV19 with TRBJ2-7; the match to TRBD1 covers 8 bases. The germline gives CDR1 LNHDA, CDR2 SQIVND (reference sequence). There are 13 residues in the CDR3. V was pared by 5 bases and J by 6 bases, with 6 bases of the junction left unmatched. CDR3 protein: CASSPRTGREQYF. The CDR3 DNA is TGTGCCAGTAGTCCCAGGACAGGGCGCGAGCAGTACTTC.

This clone was observed a single time. The chain couples TRBV18 to TRBJ1-5; 7 nucleotides match TRBD1. J was trimmed by 5 bases and V by 3 bases; bases with no gene match: 4. The CDR3 runs 14 residues. Germline loops: CDR1 KGHSH, CDR2 LQKENI. CDR3 residues: CASSPGQGDQPQHF. The CDR3 region has the DNA TGTGCCAGCTCACCGGGGCAGGGGGATCAGCCCCAGCATTTT.

The chain recombines TRBV19 with TRBJ1-5, with D hard to call. This CDR3 region has 16 residues. Trimming took 1 base from V and 0 from J, leaving 10 bases between them. CDR1 and CDR2 (germline): LNHDA, SQIVND (reference sequence). CDR3 protein: CASSIVPGYSNQPQHF. In nucleotides, the CDR3 is TGTGCCAGTAGTATAGTTCCAGGCTATAGCAATCAGCCCCAGCATTTT. Drawing the rest from reference TRBV19 and TRBJ1-5, the complete variable domain is DGGITQSPKYLFRKEGQNVTLSCEQNLNHDAMYWYRQDPGQGLRLIYYSQIVNDFQKGDIAEGYSVSREKKESFPLTVTSAQKNPTAFYLCASSIVPGYSNQPQHFGDGTRLSIL.

The gene calls are TRBV11-2 and TRBJ1-5, with 9 bases lining up with TRBD1. The CDR3 runs to 15 residues. CDR1 is SGHAT, CDR2 FQNNGV, per germline. V gave up 5 bases and J gave up 4 bases; unmatched junction bases: 6. The CDR3 coding sequence is TGTGCCAGCAGCCCCGGGACAGGGCCAAATCAGCCCCAGCATTTT. Translated, it gives CASSPGTGPNQPQHF.

The chain employs TRBV18 and TRBJ2-7, with D perhaps matching TRBD1 (5 bases). The CDR3 sequence is 17 residues long. Per germline, CDR1 KGHSH and CDR2 LQKENI. Deletions cut 3 bases from V and 0 bases from J, with 18 bases between. The CDR3 region is CASSPLTGSLSSYEQYF. DNA for the CDR3: TGTGCCAGCTCACCCCTTACAGGTTCCCTTAGCTCCTACGAGCAGTACTTC.

The chain combines TRBV28 with TRBJ2-7, with D hard to call. Trimming pared 2 bases from V and 4 bases from J, leaving 9 bases between. The CDR3 consists of 13 residues. CDR1 and CDR2 from the germline V gene are MDHEN and SYDVKM. The CDR3 loop reads CASSLVSLYEQYF. For the CDR3, the DNA is TGTGCCAGCAGTTTAGTGTCGTTGTACGAGCAGTACTTC.

The CDR3 spells CSVAHGTGGYGYTF. The DNA for the CDR3 is TGCAGCGTCGCACACGGGACAGGGGGCTATGGCTACACCTTC. The J gene is TRBJ1-2, the V gene TRBV29-1; 11 positions match TRBD1. The CDR3 loop spans 14 amino acids. Germline CDR1 and CDR2: SQVTM and ANQGSEA. Germline trimming cut 6 bases from V and 4 bases from J; bases unmatched to any gene: 7.

The chain links TRBV4-1 to TRBJ2-7; D perhaps matches TRBD1 (5 bases). The CDR3 consists of 16 residues. The germline V and J ends were trimmed by 4 bases and 3 bases, with 19 bases remaining between them. In germline, CDR1 is MGHRA, CDR2 YSYEKL. As DNA, the CDR3 is TGCGCCAGCAGCCGAATGCATTGGCCTCAGGGCTACGAGCAGTACTTC. Its translation is CASSRMHWPQGYEQYF.